The entry below gives a single TCR beta chain sequence along with its context. Its specificity is not known. Each CDR3 protein gets one entry after TCRdb re-called the 5' RACE reads with MiXCR. The repertoire includes more than 40,000 distinct CDR3 sequences, just under 30% of them detected once, and around 3.5% sits in the top ten. CDR1 SGHVS and CDR2 FNYEAQ come from the germline V gene. The CDR3 loop spans 14 amino acids. V was shortened by 5 bases and J by 5 bases, with 15 bases between the two germline ends. Notes on the study in general: Tumor Tregs overlapped most with tumor, then blood, naive CD4+ cells. The TCR gene usage of tumor memory CD4+ T cells clustered together with blood and lymph node memory CD4+ cells and with lymph node naive CD4+ cells. Whole repertoires were not studied in the larger cohort, only one V-J beta rearrangement.

Sequencing was performed on memory CD4+ T cells sorted from a lymph node. Subset reported: memory CD4+ T cells, CD4+CD45RO+CD25-. This TCR came from a female donor with breast cancer. The chain is built from TRBV7-6 and TRBJ2-5; D gene unclear. CDR3 coding DNA: TGTGCCAGCAGCCTACCTTCGGCCAGGGAGACCCAGTACTTC. Residues: CASSLPSARETQYF.